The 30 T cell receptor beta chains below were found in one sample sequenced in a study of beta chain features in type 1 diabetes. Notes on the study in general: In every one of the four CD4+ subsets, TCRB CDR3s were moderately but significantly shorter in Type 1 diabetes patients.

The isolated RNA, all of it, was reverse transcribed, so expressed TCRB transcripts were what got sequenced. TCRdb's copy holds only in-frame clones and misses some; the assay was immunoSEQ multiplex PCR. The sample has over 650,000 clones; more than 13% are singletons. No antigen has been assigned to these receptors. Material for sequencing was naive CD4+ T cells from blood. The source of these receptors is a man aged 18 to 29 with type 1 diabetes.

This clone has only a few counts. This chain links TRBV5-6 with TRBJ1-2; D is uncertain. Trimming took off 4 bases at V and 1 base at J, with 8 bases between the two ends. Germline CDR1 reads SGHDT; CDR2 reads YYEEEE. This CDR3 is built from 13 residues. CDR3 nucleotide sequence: TGTGCCAGCAGCCCCAGCCGTAACTATGGCTACACCTTC. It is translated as CASSPSRNYGYTF.

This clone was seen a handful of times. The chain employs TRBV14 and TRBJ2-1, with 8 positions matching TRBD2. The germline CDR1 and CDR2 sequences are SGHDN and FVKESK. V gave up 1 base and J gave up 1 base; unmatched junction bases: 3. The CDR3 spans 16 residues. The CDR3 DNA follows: TGTGCCAGCAGCCAAGTAAGCGGGAGATCCTACAATGAGCAGTTCTTC. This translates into CASSQVSGRSYNEQFF.

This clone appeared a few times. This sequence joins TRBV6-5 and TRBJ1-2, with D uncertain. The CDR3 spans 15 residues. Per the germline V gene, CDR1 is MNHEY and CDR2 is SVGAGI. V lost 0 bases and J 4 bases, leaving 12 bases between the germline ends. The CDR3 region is CASSYSMGRSYGYTF. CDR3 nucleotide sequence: TGTGCCAGCAGTTACTCGATGGGGAGGAGCTATGGCTACACCTTC.

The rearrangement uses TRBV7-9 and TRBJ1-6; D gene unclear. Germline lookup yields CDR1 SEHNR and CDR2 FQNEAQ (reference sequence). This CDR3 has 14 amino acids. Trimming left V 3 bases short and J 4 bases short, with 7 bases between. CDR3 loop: CASSLAAYNSPLHF. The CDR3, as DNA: TGTGCCAGCAGCTTGGCGGCATATAATTCACCCCTCCACTTT.

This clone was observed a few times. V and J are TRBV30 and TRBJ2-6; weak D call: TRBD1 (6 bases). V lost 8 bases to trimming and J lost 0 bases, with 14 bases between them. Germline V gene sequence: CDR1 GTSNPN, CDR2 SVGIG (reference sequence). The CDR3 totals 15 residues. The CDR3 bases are TGTGCCACCGACAGGCGACGCTCTGGGGCCAACGTCCTGACTTTC. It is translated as CATDRRRSGANVLTF.

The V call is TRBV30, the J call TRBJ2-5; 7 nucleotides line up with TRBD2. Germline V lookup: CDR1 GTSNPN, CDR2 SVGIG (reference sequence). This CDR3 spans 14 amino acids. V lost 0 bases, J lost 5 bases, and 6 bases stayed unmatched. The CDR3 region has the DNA TGTGCCTGGAGTGTACTAGCGACCCGGGAGACCCAGTACTTC. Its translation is CAWSVLATRETQYF.

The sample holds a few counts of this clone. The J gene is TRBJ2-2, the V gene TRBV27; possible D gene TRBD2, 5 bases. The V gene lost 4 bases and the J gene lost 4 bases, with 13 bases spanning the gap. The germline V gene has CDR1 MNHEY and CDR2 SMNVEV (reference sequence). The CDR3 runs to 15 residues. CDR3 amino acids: CASSSGYTVTGELFF. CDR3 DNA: TGTGCCAGCAGTTCGGGATATACAGTCACCGGGGAGCTGTTTTTT.

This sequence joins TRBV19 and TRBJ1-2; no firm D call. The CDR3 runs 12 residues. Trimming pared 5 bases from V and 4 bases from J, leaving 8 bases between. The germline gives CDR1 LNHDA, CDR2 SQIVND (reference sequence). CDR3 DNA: TGTGCCAGTAGTCGGGTATCCTATGGCTACACCTTC. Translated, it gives CASSRVSYGYTF.

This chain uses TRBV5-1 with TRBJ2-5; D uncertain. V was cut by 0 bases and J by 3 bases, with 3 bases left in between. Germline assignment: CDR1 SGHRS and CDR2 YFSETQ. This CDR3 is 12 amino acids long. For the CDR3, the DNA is TGCGCCAGCAGCTTGGATAAAGAGACCCAGTACTTC. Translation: CASSLDKETQYF.

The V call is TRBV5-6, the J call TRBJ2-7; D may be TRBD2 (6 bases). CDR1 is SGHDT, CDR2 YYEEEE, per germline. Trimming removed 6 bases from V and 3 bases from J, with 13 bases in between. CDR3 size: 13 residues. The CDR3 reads CASTSGLLYEQYF. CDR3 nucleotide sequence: TGTGCCAGCACCAGCGGACTACTCTACGAGCAGTACTTC.

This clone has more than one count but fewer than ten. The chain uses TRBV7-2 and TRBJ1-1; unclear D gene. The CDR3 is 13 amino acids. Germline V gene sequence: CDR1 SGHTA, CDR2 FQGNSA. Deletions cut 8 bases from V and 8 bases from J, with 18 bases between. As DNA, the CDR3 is TGTGCCAGCGCCGGATTCTCTGGAGGGGAAGCTTTCTTT. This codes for CASAGFSGGEAFF.

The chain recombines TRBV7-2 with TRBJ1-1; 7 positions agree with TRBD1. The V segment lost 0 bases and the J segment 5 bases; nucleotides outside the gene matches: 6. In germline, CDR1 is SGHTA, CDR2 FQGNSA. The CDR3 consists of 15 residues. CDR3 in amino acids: CASSLARTGGTEAFF. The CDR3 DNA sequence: TGTGCCAGCAGCTTAGCGCGGACAGGTGGGACTGAAGCTTTCTTT.

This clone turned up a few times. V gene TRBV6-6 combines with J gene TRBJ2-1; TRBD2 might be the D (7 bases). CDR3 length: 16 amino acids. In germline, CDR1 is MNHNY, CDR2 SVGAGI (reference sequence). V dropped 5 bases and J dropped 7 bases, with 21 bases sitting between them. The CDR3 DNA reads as TGTGCCAGCAGTGCCCTGGGACGGGGGGCCGGAAATGAGCAGTTCTTC. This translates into CASSALGRGAGNEQFF.

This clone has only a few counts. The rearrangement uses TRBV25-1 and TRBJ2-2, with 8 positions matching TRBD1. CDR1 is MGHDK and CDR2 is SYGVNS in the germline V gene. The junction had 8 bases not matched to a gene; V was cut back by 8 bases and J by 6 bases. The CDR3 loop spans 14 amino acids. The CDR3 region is CASSRGLEAGELFF. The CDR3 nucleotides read TGTGCCAGCTCCAGGGGGCTAGAGGCCGGGGAGCTGTTTTTT.

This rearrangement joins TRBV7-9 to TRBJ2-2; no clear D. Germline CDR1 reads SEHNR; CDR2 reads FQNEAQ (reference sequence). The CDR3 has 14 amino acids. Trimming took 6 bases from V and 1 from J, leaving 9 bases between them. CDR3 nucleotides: TGTGCCAGCAGACCGACGGAGAACACCGGGGAGCTGTTTTTT. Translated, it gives CASRPTENTGELFF.

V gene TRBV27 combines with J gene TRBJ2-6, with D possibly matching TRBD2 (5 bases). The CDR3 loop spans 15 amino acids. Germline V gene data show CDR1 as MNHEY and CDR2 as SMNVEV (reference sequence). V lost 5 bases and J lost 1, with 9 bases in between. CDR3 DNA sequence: TGTGCCAGCAGTCCGCGGAGGTCTGGGGCCAACGTCCTGACTTTC. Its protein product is CASSPRRSGANVLTF.

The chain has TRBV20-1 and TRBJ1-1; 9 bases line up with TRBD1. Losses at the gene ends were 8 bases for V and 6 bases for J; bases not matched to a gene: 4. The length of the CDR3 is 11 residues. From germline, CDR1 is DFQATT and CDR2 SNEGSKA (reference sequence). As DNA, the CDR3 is TGCAGTCCCGGGACAGGGCCTGAAGCTTTCTTT. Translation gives CSPGTGPEAFF.

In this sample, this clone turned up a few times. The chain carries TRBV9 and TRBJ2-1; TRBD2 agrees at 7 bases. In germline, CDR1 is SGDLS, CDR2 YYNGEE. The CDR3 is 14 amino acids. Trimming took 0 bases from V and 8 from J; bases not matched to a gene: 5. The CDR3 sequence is CASSVAGGSHEQFF. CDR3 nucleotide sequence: TGTGCCAGCAGCGTAGCAGGCGGGAGTCATGAGCAGTTCTTC.

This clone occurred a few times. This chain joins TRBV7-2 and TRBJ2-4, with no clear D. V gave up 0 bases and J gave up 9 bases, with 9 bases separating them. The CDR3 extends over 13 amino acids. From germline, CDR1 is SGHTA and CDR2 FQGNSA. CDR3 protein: CASSLANVAIQYF. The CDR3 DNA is TGTGCCAGCAGCTTAGCGAACGTGGCCATTCAGTACTTC.

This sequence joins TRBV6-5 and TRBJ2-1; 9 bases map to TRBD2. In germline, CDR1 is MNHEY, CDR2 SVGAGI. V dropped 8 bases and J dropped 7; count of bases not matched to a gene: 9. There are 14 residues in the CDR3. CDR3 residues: CASWSGRPENEQFF. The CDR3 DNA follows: TGTGCCAGCTGGAGCGGGAGGCCAGAGAATGAGCAGTTCTTC.

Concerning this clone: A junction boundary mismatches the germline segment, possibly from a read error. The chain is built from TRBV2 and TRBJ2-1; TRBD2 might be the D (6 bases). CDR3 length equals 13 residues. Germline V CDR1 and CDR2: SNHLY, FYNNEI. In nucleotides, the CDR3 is TGTGCCAGCAGTGAACGCGGGGTGGGAGTAAGGGTCTTC. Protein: CASSERGVGVRVF. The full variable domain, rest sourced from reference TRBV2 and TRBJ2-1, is EPEVTQTPSHQVTQMGQEVILRCVPISNHLYFYWYRQILGQKVEFLVSFYNNEISEKSEIFDDQFSVERPDGSNFTLKIRSTKLEDSAMYFCASSERGVGVRVFGPGTRLTVL.

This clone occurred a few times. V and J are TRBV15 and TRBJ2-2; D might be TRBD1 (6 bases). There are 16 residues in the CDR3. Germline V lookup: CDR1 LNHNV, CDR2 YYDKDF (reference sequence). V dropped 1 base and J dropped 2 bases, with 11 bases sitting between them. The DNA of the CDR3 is TGTGCCACCAGCAGAGGGGGGACATACAACACCGGGGAGCTGTTTTTT. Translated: CATSRGGTYNTGELFF.

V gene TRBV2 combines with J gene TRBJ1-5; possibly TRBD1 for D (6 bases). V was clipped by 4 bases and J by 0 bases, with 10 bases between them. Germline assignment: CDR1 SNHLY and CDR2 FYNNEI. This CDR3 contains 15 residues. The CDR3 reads CASSAQGFSNQPQHF. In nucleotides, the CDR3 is TGTGCCAGCAGTGCCCAGGGGTTTAGCAATCAGCCCCAGCATTTT. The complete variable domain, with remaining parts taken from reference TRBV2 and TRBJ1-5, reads EPEVTQTPSHQVTQMGQEVILRCVPISNHLYFYWYRQILGQKVEFLVSFYNNEISEKSEIFDDQFSVERPDGSNFTLKIRSTKLEDSAMYFCASSAQGFSNQPQHFGDGTRLSIL.

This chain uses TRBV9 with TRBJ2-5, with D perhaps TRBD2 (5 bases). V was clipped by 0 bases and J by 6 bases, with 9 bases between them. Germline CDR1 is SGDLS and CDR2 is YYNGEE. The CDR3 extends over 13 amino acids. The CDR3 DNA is TGTGCCAGCAGCGTAGGTGGGGAGAAGACCCAGTACTTC. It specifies CASSVGGEKTQYF.

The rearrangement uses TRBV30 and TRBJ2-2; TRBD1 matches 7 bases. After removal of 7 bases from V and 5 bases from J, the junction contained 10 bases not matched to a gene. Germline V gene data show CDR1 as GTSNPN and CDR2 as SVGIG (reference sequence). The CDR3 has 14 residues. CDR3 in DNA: TGTGCCTACCTACAGGGGCGGTTGACCGGGGAGCTGTTTTTT. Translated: CAYLQGRLTGELFF.

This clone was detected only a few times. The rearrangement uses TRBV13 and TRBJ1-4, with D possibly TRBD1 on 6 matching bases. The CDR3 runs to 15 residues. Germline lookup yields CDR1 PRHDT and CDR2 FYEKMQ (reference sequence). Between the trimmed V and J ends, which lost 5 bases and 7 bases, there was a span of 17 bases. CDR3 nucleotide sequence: TGTGCCAGCAGCAGAACCGGGACCAGGGGTGAAAAACTGTTTTTT. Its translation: CASSRTGTRGEKLFF.

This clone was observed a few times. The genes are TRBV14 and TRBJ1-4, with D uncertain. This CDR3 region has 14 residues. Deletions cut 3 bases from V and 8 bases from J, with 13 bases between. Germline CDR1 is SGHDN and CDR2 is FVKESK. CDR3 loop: CASSQKSFPEKLFF. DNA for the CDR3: TGTGCCAGCAGCCAGAAATCCTTCCCGGAAAAACTGTTTTTT.

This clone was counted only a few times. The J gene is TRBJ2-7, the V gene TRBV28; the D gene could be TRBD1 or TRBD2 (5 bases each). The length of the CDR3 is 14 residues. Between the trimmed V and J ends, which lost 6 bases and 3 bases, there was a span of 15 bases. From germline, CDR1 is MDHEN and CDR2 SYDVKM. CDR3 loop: CASRSSGPIYEQYF. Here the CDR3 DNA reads TGTGCCAGCAGATCCTCGGGACCGATCTACGAGCAGTACTTC.

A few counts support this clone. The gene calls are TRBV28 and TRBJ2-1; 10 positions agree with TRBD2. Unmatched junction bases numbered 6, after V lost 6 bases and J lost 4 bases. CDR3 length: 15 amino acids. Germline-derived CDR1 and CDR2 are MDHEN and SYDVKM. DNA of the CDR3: TGTGCCAGCAGGCCAGCGGGGGGGCAGTACAATGAGCAGTTCTTC. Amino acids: CASRPAGGQYNEQFF.

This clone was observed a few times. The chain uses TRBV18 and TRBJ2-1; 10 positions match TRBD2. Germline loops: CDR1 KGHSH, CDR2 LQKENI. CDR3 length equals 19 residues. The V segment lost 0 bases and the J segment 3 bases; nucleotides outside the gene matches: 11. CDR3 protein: CASSPPGLAIRRSYNEQFF. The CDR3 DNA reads TGTGCCAGCTCACCACCGGGACTAGCGATCCGCCGAAGCTACAATGAGCAGTTCTTC.